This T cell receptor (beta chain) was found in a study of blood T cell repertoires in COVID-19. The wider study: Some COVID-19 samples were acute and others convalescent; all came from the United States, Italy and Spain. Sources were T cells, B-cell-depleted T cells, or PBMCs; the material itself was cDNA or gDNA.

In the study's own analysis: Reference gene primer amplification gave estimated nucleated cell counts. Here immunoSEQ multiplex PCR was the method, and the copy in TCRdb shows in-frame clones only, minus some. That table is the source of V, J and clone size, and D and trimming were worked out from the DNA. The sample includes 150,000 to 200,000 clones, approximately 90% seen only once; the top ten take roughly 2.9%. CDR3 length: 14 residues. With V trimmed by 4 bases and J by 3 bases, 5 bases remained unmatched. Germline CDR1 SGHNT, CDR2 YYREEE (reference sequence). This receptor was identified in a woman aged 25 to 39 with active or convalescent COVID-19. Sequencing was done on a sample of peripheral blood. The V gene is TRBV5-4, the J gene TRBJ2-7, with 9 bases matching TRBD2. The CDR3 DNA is TGTGCCAGCAGCCCGTTTAGCGGGAGCTACGAGCAGTACTTC. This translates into CASSPFSGSYEQYF.